The 21 T cell receptor beta chains in this list originate from one sample, sequenced in a study of blood T cell repertoires in COVID-19. Sequencing used immunoSEQ multiplex PCR; TCRdb keeps in-frame clones, though not all of them. The table includes roughly 220,000 clones, 75% to 90% detected once. The sample taken for sequencing was peripheral blood. These receptors were obtained from a woman of 80 years or more with COVID-19, enrolled during active disease.

The chain uses TRBV28 and TRBJ2-5; 7 bases align to TRBD1. The V gene's germline CDR1 is MDHEN and CDR2 SYDVKM. V dropped 6 bases and J dropped 1; count of bases not matched to a gene: 11. This CDR3 has 16 residues. In DNA form, the CDR3 reads TGTGCCAGCAGCCGATTCAGACAGGGAACCCAAGAGACCCAGTACTTC. It codes for CASSRFRQGTQETQYF. The variable domain in full, with the rest retrieved from reference TRBV28 and TRBJ2-5, is DVKVTQSSRYLVKRTGEKVFLECVQDMDHENMFWYRQDPGLGLRLIYFSYDVKMKEKGDIPEGYSVSREKKERFSLILESASTNQTSMYLCASSRFRQGTQETQYFGPGTRLLVL.

The gene calls are TRBV11-2 and TRBJ2-1, with 8 nucleotides matching TRBD2. Germline CDR1 SGHAT, CDR2 FQNNGV. The V segment lost 6 bases and the J segment 10 bases; nucleotides outside the gene matches: 8. The CDR3 runs 13 residues. CDR3 in DNA: TGTGCCAGCAGTCTTATTCTAGCGGGCGAGCAGTTCTTC. It translates to CASSLILAGEQFF. The whole variable domain, filled in from reference TRBV11-2 and TRBJ2-1, reads EAGVAQSPRYKIIEKRQSVAFWCNPISGHATLYWYQQILGQGPKLLIQFQNNGVVDDSQLPKDRFSAERLKGVDSTLKIQPAKLEDSAVYLCASSLILAGEQFFGPGTRLTVL.

This clone was counted ten times or more. This chain uses TRBV7-9 with TRBJ2-5; 8 positions agree with TRBD1. The junction had 2 bases not matched to a gene; V was cut back by 1 base and J by 4 bases. Germline lookup yields CDR1 SEHNR and CDR2 FQNEAQ (reference sequence). The CDR3 contains 14 residues. The CDR3 is CASSLGQGAETQYF. The DNA of the CDR3 is TGTGCCAGCAGCTTAGGGCAGGGGGCAGAGACCCAGTACTTC. The full variable domain, in which reference TRBV7-9 and TRBJ2-5 provide the parts outside the CDR3, is DTGVSQNPRHKITKRGQNVTFRCDPISEHNRLYWYRQTLGQGPEFLTYFQNEAQLEKSRLLSDRFSAERPKGSFSTLEIQRTEQGDSAMYLCASSLGQGAETQYFGPGTRLLVL.

This clone was seen many times. V gene TRBV7-2 combines with J gene TRBJ2-3, with a weak D call TRBD2 (5 bases). Germline values: CDR1 SGHTA, CDR2 FQGNSA. The CDR3 sequence is 15 residues long. The germline V and J ends were trimmed by 1 base and 3 bases, with 11 bases remaining between them. The CDR3 coding sequence is TGTGCCAGCAGCTTAGATAAGCGGACTACAGATACGCAGTATTTT. Translating it yields CASSLDKRTTDTQYF.

This clone was found a few times. The gene calls are TRBV18 and TRBJ2-7; D gene ambiguous. The CDR3 covers 14 residues. Germline assignment: CDR1 KGHSH and CDR2 LQKENI. With 3 bases removed from V and 3 bases from J, the gap between germline ends came to 12 bases. The CDR3 sequence is CASSPGSLGYEQYF. In nucleotides, the CDR3 is TGTGCCAGCTCACCCGGTAGTCTTGGCTACGAGCAGTACTTC.

This chain uses TRBV21-1 with TRBJ1-4. TRBV21-1 is given as a pseudogene. CDR3 size: 17 residues. The CDR3 protein is CASTLGREVETNEKLFF. The CDR3 DNA is TGTGCCAGCACCCTAGGGAGGGAGGTAGAGACTAATGAAAAACTGTTTTTT.

This clone has just one count. The V and J genes are TRBV19 and TRBJ1-4; D is perhaps TRBD1 (5 bases). Germline V lookup: CDR1 LNHDA, CDR2 SQIVND (reference sequence). CDR3 length equals 15 residues. Deletions cut 4 bases from V and 10 bases from J, with 19 bases between. DNA of the CDR3: TGTGCCAGTAGTACCGTGAGGGGACGGGAGCGAAAACTGTTTTTT. Its protein is CASSTVRGRERKLFF.

By its share, this clone is medium-sized. The rearrangement uses TRBV21-1 and TRBJ1-2; the table's D call TRBD1 went unverified against the DNA. TRBV21-1 represents a pseudogene. The length of the CDR3 is 17 residues. For the CDR3, the DNA is TGTGCCAGCAGCAAAGCAATAAACAGCCTCCCTAACTATGGCTACACCTTC. Its protein product is CASSKAINSLPNYGYTF.

This clone was counted a single time. The gene calls are TRBV5-1 and TRBJ1-1, with D maybe TRBD1 (5 bases). V was shortened by 1 base and J by 0 bases, with 7 bases between the two germline ends. The germline CDR1 and CDR2 sequences are SGHRS and YFSETQ. This CDR3 region has 14 residues. The CDR3 nucleotides are TGCGCCAGCAGCTTGTTGACAGTGAACACTGAAGCTTTCTTT. Translation gives CASSLLTVNTEAFF.

The gene calls are TRBV28 and TRBJ1-1; TRBD1 might be the D (5 bases). The CDR3 runs to 12 residues. Germline CDR1 MDHEN, CDR2 SYDVKM. Trimming removed 11 bases at V and 1 base at J, with 11 bases between. The CDR3 DNA follows: TGTGCCGGAAGGGGCCCGAACACTGAAGCTTTCTTT. Protein sequence: CAGRGPNTEAFF. Drawing the rest from reference TRBV28 and TRBJ1-1, the complete variable domain is DVKVTQSSRYLVKRTGEKVFLECVQDMDHENMFWYRQDPGLGLRLIYFSYDVKMKEKGDIPEGYSVSREKKERFSLILESASTNQTSMYLCAGRGPNTEAFFGQGTRLTVV.

The rearrangement uses TRBV4-3 and TRBJ1-2; D is perhaps TRBD1 (6 bases). Trimming pared 0 bases from V and 4 bases from J, leaving 15 bases between. The CDR3 has 16 residues. CDR1 is LGHNA, CDR2 YSLEER, per germline. For the CDR3, the DNA is TGCGCCAGCAGCCAAGATGGAGGTAGGGGGACCTATGGCTACACCTTC. This encodes CASSQDGGRGTYGYTF.

The rearrangement links TRBV19 to TRBJ2-6; 7 bases are a match to TRBD1. CDR1 is LNHDA and CDR2 is SQIVND in the germline V gene (reference sequence). The CDR3 spans 19 residues. Trimming cost V 5 bases and J 2 bases; bases outside gene matches: 15. The CDR3 sequence is CASSQGAQGLWTGANVLTF. In DNA form, the CDR3 reads TGTGCCAGTAGTCAAGGGGCACAGGGGTTATGGACTGGGGCCAACGTCCTGACTTTC. Filled out from reference TRBV19 and TRBJ2-6, the complete variable domain reads DGGITQSPKYLFRKEGQNVTLSCEQNLNHDAMYWYRQDPGQGLRLIYYSQIVNDFQKGDIAEGYSVSREKKESFPLTVTSAQKNPTAFYLCASSQGAQGLWTGANVLTFGAGSRLTVL.

To note about this clone: The sample contains more than one DNA sequence encoding this CDR3. CDR3 nucleotide sequence: TGTGCCAGCAGCTTAAGGCAGGGTATCTCCTACGAGCAGTACTTC. This codes for CASSLRQGISYEQYF. The V and J genes are TRBV7-9 and TRBJ2-7; D might be TRBD1 (5 bases). Per the germline V gene, CDR1 is SEHNR and CDR2 is FQNEAQ (reference sequence). The CDR3 loop spans 15 amino acids. Trimming took off 2 bases at V and 0 bases at J, with 11 bases between the two ends.

Remarks on this clone: This same CDR3 is encoded by further DNA sequences in the sample. The CDR3 sequence: CASSLEGAGNQPQHF. The CDR3 DNA follows: TGCGCCAGCAGCCTGGAGGGGGCCGGCAATCAGCCCCAGCATTTT. This rearrangement joins TRBV5-1 to TRBJ1-5; TRBD1 agrees at 7 bases. The CDR3 contains 15 residues. Germline loops: CDR1 SGHRS, CDR2 YFSETQ. The V gene end was trimmed by 4 bases and the J gene end by 2 bases; junction bases not matched to a gene: 6.

V and J are TRBV19 and TRBJ2-3, with TRBD2 identical over 7 bases. The CDR3 is made up of 15 amino acids. The germline V gene encodes CDR1 LNHDA and CDR2 SQIVND (reference sequence). V dropped 4 bases and J dropped 2; count of bases not matched to a gene: 6. Here the CDR3 reads CASSTGLTLTDTQYF. The CDR3 nucleotides are TGTGCCAGTAGTACGGGACTAACTCTCACAGATACGCAGTATTTT.

The genes are TRBV28 and TRBJ2-1; 7 bases align to TRBD2. CDR3 length: 15 amino acids. Germline lookup yields CDR1 MDHEN and CDR2 SYDVKM. V shed 4 bases and J 5 bases; nucleotides not matched to a gene: 8. The CDR3 nucleotides are TGTGCCAGCAGTTCATTGGGAGGGGAGGACAATGAGCAGTTCTTC. As protein: CASSSLGGEDNEQFF.

The V call is TRBV3-1 (or the pseudogene TRBV3-2), the J call TRBJ1-3; D is uncertain. The CDR3 length is 17 residues. Germline-derived CDR1 and CDR2 are LGHDT and YNNKEL (reference sequence). V shed 1 base and J shed 2 bases, with 15 bases lying between them. CDR3 protein: CASSQVHSFEPGNTIYF. The CDR3 region has the DNA TGTGCCAGCAGCCAAGTTCACAGCTTCGAGCCTGGAAACACCATATATTTT.

The chain recombines TRBV6-5 with TRBJ2-2; TRBD2 might be the D (5 bases). Germline CDR1 MNHEY, CDR2 SVGAGI. The germline V and J ends were trimmed by 6 bases and 3 bases, with 11 bases remaining between them. The CDR3 length is 14 residues. The CDR3 sequence: CASSRGFDTGELFF. The CDR3 DNA follows: TGTGCCAGCAGCCGAGGGTTTGACACCGGGGAGCTGTTTTTT.

V usage is TRBV2 and J usage is TRBJ2-1; 7 bases fit TRBD2. The germline V gene encodes CDR1 SNHLY and CDR2 FYNNEI. Trimming took 2 bases from V and 3 from J; bases not matched to a gene: 1. The CDR3 totals 14 residues. DNA for the CDR3: TGTGCCAGCAGTGAATCGGGGGGCTACAATGAGCAGTTCTTC. Encoded protein: CASSESGGYNEQFF. Full variable domain (outside the CDR3, taken from reference TRBV2 and TRBJ2-1): EPEVTQTPSHQVTQMGQEVILRCVPISNHLYFYWYRQILGQKVEFLVSFYNNEISEKSEIFDDQFSVERPDGSNFTLKIRSTKLEDSAMYFCASSESGGYNEQFFGPGTRLTVL.

As for this clone: The same CDR3 arises from other DNA sequences in this sample as well. This sequence joins TRBV7-2 and TRBJ1-2; possibly TRBD1 for D (5 bases). The CDR3 length is 13 residues. V lost 2 bases, J lost 4 bases, and 8 bases lay in between. Germline CDR1 reads SGHTA; CDR2 reads FQGNSA. CDR3 DNA sequence: TGTGCCAGCAGCTTAAGAGACAGCTATGGCTACACCTTC. Its protein is CASSLRDSYGYTF.

This rearrangement joins TRBV19 to TRBJ2-1; 12 bases match TRBD2. J was trimmed by 4 bases and V by 5 bases; bases with no gene match: 9. The CDR3 totals 17 residues. CDR1 is LNHDA and CDR2 is SQIVND in the germline V gene (reference sequence). The CDR3 loop reads CASSPRRGLAGYNEQFF. CDR3 in DNA: TGTGCCAGTAGTCCCCGGCGAGGACTAGCGGGATACAATGAGCAGTTCTTC.